These T cell receptor beta chains were read from a single sample in a study of T cells in Graves' hyperthyroidism and ophthalmopathy. TCRdb redid the calling of the multiplex PCR reads with MiXCR, one entry per CDR3 protein. The profile shows 250,000 to 300,000 distinct CDR3 sequences, approximately 18% of them singletons. The specimen sequenced was blood. These receptors were obtained from a middle-aged man with Graves' ophthalmopathy. The CDR3 runs from the conserved cysteine through the conserved F or W. Each record gives: J gene, D gene, clone size, V gene, CDR3 DNA, CDR3 protein. A D gene is named only where the DNA matches it firmly. A row's size may be missing; if present it is once, few, many or a size class.

TRBJ2-1	TRBD1	NA	TRBV5-1	TGCGCCAGCAGCTCGACAGGGTTTAATGAGCAGTTCTTC	CASSSTGFNEQFF
TRBJ1-2	TRBD1	once	TRBV7-9	TGTGCCAGCAGCTTTTCCAGGGGGCTCCTCTATGGCTACACCTTC	CASSFSRGLLYGYTF
TRBJ2-2	TRBD2	NA	TRBV20-1	TGCAGTGCTAGAGCACCTAGCGGGAGCCCGGCCGGGGAGCTGTTTTTT	CSARAPSGSPAGELFF
TRBJ2-5	TRBD1	NA	TRBV7-9	TGTGCCAGCAGCCTGTCGACAGGGTTCGGGACCCAGTACTTC	CASSLSTGFGTQYF
TRBJ2-5	NA	many	TRBV30	TGTGCCTGGAGTTTCACGGGGGAGACCCAGTACTTC	CAWSFTGETQYF
TRBJ2-3	NA	NA	TRBV6-1	TGTGCCAGCAGTGAAGACGGGGAGCGTACGCAGTATTTT	CASSEDGERTQYF
TRBJ1-5	NA	many	TRBV28	TGTGCCAGCAGTTCTGGATTTAGCCAGCCCCAGCATTTT	CASSSGFSQPQHF
TRBJ2-5	TRBD1	many	TRBV5-8	TGTGCCAGCAGCCCAGGACAGGGGAGGGAGCAAGAGACCCAGTACTTC	CASSPGQGREQETQYF
TRBJ1-5	NA	few	TRBV6-1	TGTGCCAGCAGTGAGCCGGGACACAATCAGCCCCAGCATTTT	CASSEPGHNQPQHF
TRBJ1-1	NA	many	TRBV15	TGTGCCACCAGCAGAGATAAAGGGGTGAACACTGAAGCTTTCTTT	CATSRDKGVNTEAFF
TRBJ1-4	NA	NA	TRBV15	TGTGCCACCAGCAGGGACAGAGCTAATGAAAAACTGTTTTTT	CATSRDRANEKLFF
TRBJ2-7	TRBD1	many	TRBV10-3	TGTGTTCCCATCGCCGGACAGGGCTTTTGGGAGCAGTACTTC	CVPIAGQGFWEQYF
TRBJ2-3	NA	many	TRBV5-1	TGCGCCAGCAGCTTGTACAGGGAGACAGATACGCAGTATTTT	CASSLYRETDTQYF
TRBJ2-2	NA	NA	TRBV11-3	TGTGCCAGCAGCTTAATCGGACTTTCCGGGGAGCTGTTTTTT	CASSLIGLSGELFF
TRBJ1-2	NA	few	TRBV6-1	TGTGCCAGCAGTGATGTCGGTTACTATGGCTACACCTTC	CASSDVGYYGYTF
TRBJ2-3	TRBD2	many	TRBV6-1	TGTGCCAGCAGTGAAGGCGCTAGCGGGAACACAGATACGCAGTATTTT	CASSEGASGNTDTQYF
TRBJ2-5	TRBD2	NA	TRBV5-1	TGCGTCAGCAAACTAGGACTAGCGGTCCAAGAGACCCAGTACTTC	CVSKLGLAVQETQYF
TRBJ2-1	NA	many	TRBV9	TGTGCCAGCAGCGTAGGGGTTCTAACCTACAATGAGCAGTTCTTC	CASSVGVLTYNEQFF
TRBJ1-1	TRBD1	few	TRBV7-9	TGTGCCAGCAGCTCGCCGGGACAGGGGGCGAAGACTGAAGCTTTCTTT	CASSSPGQGAKTEAFF
TRBJ2-5	NA	few	TRBV18	TGTGCCAGCTCACCAGACGGGCTCCAAGAGACCCAGTACTTC	CASSPDGLQETQYF
TRBJ2-7	TRBD2	NA	TRBV10-3	TGTGCCATCGGGGCGGGAGGCTACGAGCAGTACTTC	CAIGAGGYEQYF
TRBJ1-3	NA	many	TRBV30	TGTGCCTGGAGTGTGGCACACGGAAACACCATATATTTT	CAWSVAHGNTIYF
TRBJ2-1	TRBD2	many	TRBV2	TGTGCCAGCAGTGAACGTAGCCTAGCGGACAATGAGCAGTTCTTC	CASSERSLADNEQFF
TRBJ2-3	TRBD2	many	TRBV7-9	TGTGCCAGCAGTCATAGCGGGAGAGGCACAGATACGCAGTATTTT	CASSHSGRGTDTQYF
TRBJ2-4	NA	NA	TRBV28	TGTGCCAGCAGTTTCAGGGGGGCGTTGGCCAAAAACATTCAGTACTTC	CASSFRGALAKNIQYF
TRBJ1-6	NA	many	TRBV2	TGTGCCAGCAGTGAGTGGTCCTTGGGGGGCGCGGATTCACCCCTCCACTTT	CASSEWSLGGADSPLHF
TRBJ2-3	TRBD2	NA	TRBV3-1	TGTGCCAGCAGCCAAGATTGGACTAGCGGGAGTGCGCAGTATTTT	CASSQDWTSGSAQYF
TRBJ2-7	NA	NA	TRBV6-4	TGTGCCAGCAGTGACTCGATGGGTAGTGTGCAGTACTTC	CASSDSMGSVQYF